The 19 T cell receptor beta chains presented below share a single source sample, sequenced in a study of shared clonotypes between healthy human individuals. Libraries were prepared by immunoSEQ multiplex PCR; TCRdb keeps only in-frame clonotypes and omits some of them. The sample lists approximately 710,000 clones, less than 95% occurring once. The sample taken for sequencing was memory CD8+ T cells from PBMCs. Stated subset: CD45RO+ cells pooled with CCR7-negative TemRA cells. The receptors were gathered from a man aged 18 to 29 in good health. Some clones in this sample may be carry-over from other donors' samples.

The sample holds one count of this clone. The rearrangement joins TRBV28 to TRBJ1-4, with D possibly matching TRBD1 (5 bases). Germline CDR1 MDHEN, CDR2 SYDVKM. The V end was cut by 3 bases, the J end by 0 bases, with 11 bases between. The CDR3 runs 16 residues. This chain's CDR3 is CASSFEGAATNEKLFF. The CDR3 DNA follows: TGTGCCAGCAGTTTTGAAGGGGCCGCAACTAATGAAAAACTGTTTTTT. Based on the CDR3 plus reference TRBV28 and TRBJ1-4, the full variable domain is DVKVTQSSRYLVKRTGEKVFLECVQDMDHENMFWYRQDPGLGLRLIYFSYDVKMKEKGDIPEGYSVSREKKERFSLILESASTNQTSMYLCASSFEGAATNEKLFFGSGTQLSVL.

This rearrangement joins TRBV5-8 to TRBJ2-4, with 8 bases identical to TRBD1. The CDR3 runs 16 residues. Trimming at V came to 3 bases and at J to 7 bases, leaving 12 bases not matched to a gene. Germline V gene lookup returns CDR1 SGHTS and CDR2 YDEGEE. The CDR3 spells CASSSGTGLLINIQYF. CDR3 nucleotide sequence: TGTGCCAGCAGCTCGGGGACAGGCCTTTTAATTAACATTCAGTACTTC.

The chain employs TRBV11-2 and TRBJ2-7; D is undetermined. V dropped 1 base and J dropped 2 bases, with 9 bases sitting between them. Germline loops: CDR1 SGHAT, CDR2 FQNNGV. CDR3 size: 14 residues. Written as DNA, the CDR3 is TGTGCCAGCAGCTTAGGTGGCCCTGCCTACGAGCAGTACTTC. The encoded protein is CASSLGGPAYEQYF. Full variable domain (rest looked up from reference TRBV11-2 and TRBJ2-7): EAGVAQSPRYKIIEKRQSVAFWCNPISGHATLYWYQQILGQGPKLLIQFQNNGVVDDSQLPKDRFSAERLKGVDSTLKIQPAKLEDSAVYLCASSLGGPAYEQYFGPGTRLTVT.

The rearrangement links TRBV7-9 to TRBJ2-1; D not resolved. Germline CDR1 SEHNR, CDR2 FQNEAQ (reference sequence). The CDR3 spans 11 residues. Deletions cut 5 bases from V and 10 bases from J, with 9 bases between. The CDR3 protein is CASSPRPEQFF. CDR3 DNA: TGTGCCAGCAGCCCGCGCCCCGAGCAGTTCTTC.

The chain couples TRBV5-1 to TRBJ2-7; 14 nucleotides agree with TRBD2. This CDR3 is built from 17 residues. Trimming removed 4 bases from V and 2 bases from J; junction bases left unmatched: 8. From germline, CDR1 is SGHRS and CDR2 YFSETQ. Here the CDR3 reads CASSPRTSGRRTYEQYF. As DNA, the CDR3 is TGCGCCAGCAGCCCCCGGACTAGCGGGAGGAGGACCTACGAGCAGTACTTC.

Turning to this clone: Other DNA sequences in the sample encode the same CDR3. CDR3: CASRASGSSYNEQFF. Here the CDR3 DNA reads TGTGCCAGCAGAGCTAGCGGGAGCTCCTACAATGAGCAGTTCTTC. The chain links TRBV25-1 to TRBJ2-1; 10 bases are a match to TRBD2. The germline gives CDR1 MGHDK, CDR2 SYGVNS. V lost 6 bases and J lost 0; bases outside the gene matches: 2. The CDR3 is 15 residues long.

The chain combines TRBV4-1 with TRBJ2-2; 9 nucleotides align to TRBD2. The length of the CDR3 is 16 residues. Germline trimming cut 2 bases from V and 0 bases from J; bases unmatched to any gene: 1. Germline CDR1 MGHRA, CDR2 YSYEKL. CDR3 bases: TGCGCCAGCAGCCAACCTAGCGGGACGAACACCGGGGAGCTGTTTTTT. Translated: CASSQPSGTNTGELFF.

This chain connects TRBV7-9 to TRBJ2-7; D gene uncertain. Per germline, CDR1 SEHNR and CDR2 FQNEAQ (reference sequence). The CDR3 runs 13 residues. V lost 5 bases and J 2 bases, leaving 10 bases between the germline ends. This CDR3 is CASSPLPTYEQYF. CDR3 in DNA: TGTGCCAGCAGCCCCCTCCCGACCTACGAGCAGTACTTC.

The J gene is TRBJ2-1, the V gene TRBV6-5; D may be TRBD2 (6 bases). Trimming left V 9 bases short and J 4 bases short, with 16 bases between. Germline loops: CDR1 MNHEY, CDR2 SVGAGI. The CDR3 has 14 residues. The CDR3 is CASREWEEYNEQFF. In DNA, the CDR3 is TGTGCCAGTCGGGAGTGGGAGGAGTACAATGAGCAGTTCTTC.

This rearrangement joins TRBV11-2 to TRBJ1-5; D is unresolved. With 3 bases removed from V and 0 bases from J, the gap between germline ends came to 3 bases. Germline assignment: CDR1 SGHAT and CDR2 FQNNGV. This CDR3 is built from 13 residues. The CDR3 DNA reads as TGTGCCAGCAGCTTCGGTAGCAATCAGCCCCAGCATTTT. Translated: CASSFGSNQPQHF.

This clone appeared a single time. The chain has TRBV4-1 and TRBJ1-2; tentative D call: TRBD1 (6 bases). Deletions cut 0 bases from V and 7 bases from J, with 9 bases between. Per the germline V gene, CDR1 is MGHRA and CDR2 is YSYEKL. The CDR3 length is 13 residues. The CDR3 DNA follows: TGCGCCAGCAGCCAAGAGGGAGGGGGTGGCTACACCTTC. Translated: CASSQEGGGGYTF.

J is TRBJ2-1 and V is TRBV9; 12 bases map to TRBD2. CDR3 size: 16 residues. Germline loops: CDR1 SGDLS, CDR2 YYNGEE. The V gene end was trimmed by 3 bases and the J gene end by 5 bases; junction bases not matched to a gene: 6. For the CDR3, the DNA is TGTGCCAGCAGCGCTTCACTAGCGGGAGGTAACAATGAGCAGTTCTTC. Its translation is CASSASLAGGNNEQFF.

This clone was found a few times. The chain employs TRBV15 and TRBJ1-4, with no clear D. The CDR3 sequence is 14 residues long. Germline V gives CDR1 LNHNV, CDR2 YYDKDF (reference sequence). The V gene lost 3 bases and the J gene lost 5 bases, with 10 bases spanning the gap. The CDR3: CATSSSGWNEKLFF. The CDR3, as DNA: TGTGCCACCAGCAGTTCGGGATGGAATGAAAAACTGTTTTTT.

This sequence joins TRBV27 and TRBJ1-2; 9 nucleotides line up with TRBD1. Germline assignment: CDR1 MNHEY and CDR2 SMNVEV (reference sequence). This CDR3 has 14 residues. Trimming at V came to 10 bases and at J to 6 bases, leaving 12 bases not matched to a gene. CDR3 bases: TGTGCCACCGGTGGAGGACAGGGGAGGGATGGCTACACCTTC. It codes for CATGGGQGRDGYTF.

J is TRBJ2-5 and V is TRBV6-1; D uncertain. Germline CDR1 reads MNHNS; CDR2 reads SASEGT. The CDR3 extends over 12 amino acids. Trimming stripped 3 bases from V and 7 bases from J, with 9 bases between. The CDR3 region is CASSEADGTQYF. The CDR3 DNA reads as TGTGCCAGCAGTGAGGCTGATGGGACCCAGTACTTC.

As for this clone: The same CDR3 also results from other DNA sequences found in this sample. The chain uses TRBV7-9 and TRBJ2-7, with unresolved D. Looked up from germline, CDR1 is SEHNR and CDR2 is FQNEAQ (reference sequence). Trimming removed 1 base from V and 0 bases from J, with 7 bases in between. The CDR3 is 14 amino acids. In DNA, the CDR3 is TGTGCCAGCAGCTTAGGTGGCGGCTCCTACGAGCAGTACTTC. Its protein product is CASSLGGGSYEQYF.

This clone was observed a single time. This chain uses TRBV2 with TRBJ2-3; 12 bases are shared with TRBD2. V gave up 7 bases and J gave up 2 bases; unmatched junction bases: 10. The CDR3 has 17 residues. Germline CDR1 is SNHLY and CDR2 is FYNNEI. The CDR3 sequence: CASTNTGLAGFTDTQYF. CDR3 in DNA: TGTGCCAGCACCAACACCGGACTAGCGGGGTTCACAGATACGCAGTATTTT.

The rearrangement joins TRBV4-1 to TRBJ1-1; 7 bases fit TRBD1. Germline assignment: CDR1 MGHRA and CDR2 YSYEKL. The CDR3 runs to 14 residues. V was pared by 3 bases and J by 1 base, with 2 bases of the junction left unmatched. CDR3 coding DNA: TGCGCCAGCAGCCAGGGACAGAGGAACACTGAAGCTTTCTTT. This gives the protein CASSQGQRNTEAFF.

The rearrangement uses TRBV27 and TRBJ2-3, with 7 bases lining up with TRBD1. CDR1 and CDR2 from the germline V gene are MNHEY and SMNVEV (reference sequence). CDR3 size: 14 residues. With 6 bases clipped from V and 3 bases from J, the junction kept 6 bases outside the gene matches. The CDR3 spells CASRADRVTDTQYF. CDR3 nucleotide sequence: TGTGCCAGCAGAGCCGACAGGGTAACAGATACGCAGTATTTT.